This T cell receptor (beta chain) was identified in a study of beta chain features in type 1 diabetes. V dropped 5 bases and J dropped 4 bases, with 17 bases sitting between them. This CDR3 comprises 15 residues. Looked up from germline, CDR1 is MDHEN and CDR2 is SYDVKM. Sequencing targeted expressed TCRB transcripts, as all isolated RNA had been reverse transcribed. Clones were read by immunoSEQ multiplex PCR, and TCRdb kept only the in-frame ones, dropping some. The sample lists hundreds of thousands of clones; about a sixth were seen once. The specimen sequenced was naive CD4+ T cells from blood. This sequence was found in a man aged 18 to 35 in good health. V is TRBV28 and J is TRBJ2-5; possible D gene TRBD1, 6 bases. The CDR3 coding sequence is TGTGCCAGCAGTCTCCAACAGGGTTACCGAGAGACCCAGTACTTC. Residues: CASSLQQGYRETQYF.